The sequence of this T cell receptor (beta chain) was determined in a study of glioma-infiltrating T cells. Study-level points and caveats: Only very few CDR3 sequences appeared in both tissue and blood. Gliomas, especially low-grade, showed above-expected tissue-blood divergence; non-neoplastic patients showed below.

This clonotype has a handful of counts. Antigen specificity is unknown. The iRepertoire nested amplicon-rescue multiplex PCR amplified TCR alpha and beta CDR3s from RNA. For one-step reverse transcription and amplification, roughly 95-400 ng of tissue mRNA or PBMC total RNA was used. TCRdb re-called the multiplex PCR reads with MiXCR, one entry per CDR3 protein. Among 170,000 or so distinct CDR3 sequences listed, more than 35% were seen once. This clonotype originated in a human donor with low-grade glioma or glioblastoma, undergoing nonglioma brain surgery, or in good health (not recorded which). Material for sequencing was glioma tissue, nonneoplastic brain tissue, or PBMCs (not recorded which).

The CDR3 DNA reads TGCAGCGTAACAGTCATGAACACTGAAGCTTTCTTT. Its translation: CSVTVMNTEAFF. The chain is built from TRBV29-1 and TRBJ1-1; unclear D gene. Germline V gene lookup returns CDR1 SQVTM and CDR2 ANQGSEA. V gave up 6 bases and J gave up 0 bases, with 8 bases separating them. The CDR3 covers 12 residues.